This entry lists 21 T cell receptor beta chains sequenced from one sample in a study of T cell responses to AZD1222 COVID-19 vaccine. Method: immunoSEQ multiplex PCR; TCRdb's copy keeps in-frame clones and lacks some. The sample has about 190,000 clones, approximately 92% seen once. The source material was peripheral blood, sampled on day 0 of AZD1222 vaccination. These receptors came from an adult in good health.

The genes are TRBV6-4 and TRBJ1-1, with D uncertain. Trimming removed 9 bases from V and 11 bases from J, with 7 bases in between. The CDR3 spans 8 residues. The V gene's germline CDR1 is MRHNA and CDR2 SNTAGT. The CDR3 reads CASQAAFF. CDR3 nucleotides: TGTGCCAGTCAGGCTGCTTTCTTT.

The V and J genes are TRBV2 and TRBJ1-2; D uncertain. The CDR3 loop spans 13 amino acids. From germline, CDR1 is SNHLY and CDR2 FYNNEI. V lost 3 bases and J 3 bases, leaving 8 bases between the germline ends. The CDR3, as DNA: TGTGCCAGCAGTGAGAATAAGCACTATGGCTACACCTTC. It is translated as CASSENKHYGYTF.

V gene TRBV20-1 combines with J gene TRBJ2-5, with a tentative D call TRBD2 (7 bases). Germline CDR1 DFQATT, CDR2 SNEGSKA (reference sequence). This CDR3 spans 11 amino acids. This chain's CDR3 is CSTGGGGAQYF. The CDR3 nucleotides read TGCAGCACGGGGGGCGGGGGAGCCCAGTACTTC.

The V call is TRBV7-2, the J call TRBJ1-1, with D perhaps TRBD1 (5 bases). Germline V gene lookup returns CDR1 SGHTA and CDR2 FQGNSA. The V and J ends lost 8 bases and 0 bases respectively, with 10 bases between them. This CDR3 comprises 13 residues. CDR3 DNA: TGTGCCAGCGGGGCGGGTATGAACACTGAAGCTTTCTTT. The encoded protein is CASGAGMNTEAFF.

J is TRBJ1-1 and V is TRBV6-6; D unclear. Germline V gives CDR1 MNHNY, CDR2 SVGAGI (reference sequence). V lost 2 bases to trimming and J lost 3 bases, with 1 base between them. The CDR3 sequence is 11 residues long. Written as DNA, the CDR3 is TGTGCCAGCAGTTACCACACTGAAGCTTTCTTT. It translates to CASSYHTEAFF.

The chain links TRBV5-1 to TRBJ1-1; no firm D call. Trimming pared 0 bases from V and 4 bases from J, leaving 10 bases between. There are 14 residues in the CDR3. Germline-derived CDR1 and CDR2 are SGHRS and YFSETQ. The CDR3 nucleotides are TGCGCCAGCAGCTTGGCCGGTACGGCCACTGAAGCTTTCTTT. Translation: CASSLAGTATEAFF. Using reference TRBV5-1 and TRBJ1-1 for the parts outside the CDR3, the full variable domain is KAGVTQTPRYLIKTRGQQVTLSCSPISGHRSVSWYQQTPGQGLQFLFEYFSETQRNKGNFPGRFSGRQFSNSRSEMNVSTLELGDSALYLCASSLAGTATEAFFGQGTRLTVV.

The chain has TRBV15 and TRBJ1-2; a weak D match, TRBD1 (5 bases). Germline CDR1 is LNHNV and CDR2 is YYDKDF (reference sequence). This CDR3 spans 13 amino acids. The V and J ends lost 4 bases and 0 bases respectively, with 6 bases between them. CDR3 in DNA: TGTGCCACCAGCACAGGGTCTAACTATGGCTACACCTTC. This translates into CATSTGSNYGYTF.

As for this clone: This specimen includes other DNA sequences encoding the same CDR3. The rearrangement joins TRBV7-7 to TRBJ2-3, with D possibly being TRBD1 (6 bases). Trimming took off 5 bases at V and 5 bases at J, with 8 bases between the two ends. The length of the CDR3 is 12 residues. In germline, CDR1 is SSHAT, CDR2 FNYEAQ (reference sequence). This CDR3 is CASSPDRDTQYF. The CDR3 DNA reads TGTGCCAGCAGCCCGGACAGAGATACGCAGTATTTT.

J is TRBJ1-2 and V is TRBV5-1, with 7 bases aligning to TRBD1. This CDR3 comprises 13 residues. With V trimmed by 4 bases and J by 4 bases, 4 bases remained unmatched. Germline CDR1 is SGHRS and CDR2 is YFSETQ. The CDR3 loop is CASSPRDSYGYTF. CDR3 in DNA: TGCGCCAGCAGCCCTAGGGACAGCTATGGCTACACCTTC. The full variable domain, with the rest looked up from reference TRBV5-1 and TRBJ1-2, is KAGVTQTPRYLIKTRGQQVTLSCSPISGHRSVSWYQQTPGQGLQFLFEYFSETQRNKGNFPGRFSGRQFSNSRSEMNVSTLELGDSALYLCASSPRDSYGYTFGSGTRLTVV.

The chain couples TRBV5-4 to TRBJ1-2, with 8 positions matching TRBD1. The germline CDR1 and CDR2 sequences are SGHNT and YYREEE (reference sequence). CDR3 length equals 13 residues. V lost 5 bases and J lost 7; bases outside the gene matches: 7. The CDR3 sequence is CASRTDREGGYTF. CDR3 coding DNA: TGTGCCAGCAGAACGGACAGGGAAGGTGGCTACACCTTC.

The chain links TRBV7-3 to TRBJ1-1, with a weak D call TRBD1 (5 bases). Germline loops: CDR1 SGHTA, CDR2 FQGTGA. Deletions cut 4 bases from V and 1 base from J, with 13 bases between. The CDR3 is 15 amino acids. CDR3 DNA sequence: TGTGCCAGCAGCTCTCAACCCAGGGCGAACACTGAAGCTTTCTTT. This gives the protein CASSSQPRANTEAFF.

The CDR3 DNA reads TGTGCCAGCAGTAGGACAGGGGACTATGGCTACACCTTC. It is translated as CASSRTGDYGYTF. The rearrangement links TRBV12-3 or TRBV12-4 to TRBJ1-2, with 9 nucleotides matching TRBD1. CDR3 length: 13 amino acids. V shed 5 bases, J shed 3 bases, and the junction held 1 base outside the gene matches.

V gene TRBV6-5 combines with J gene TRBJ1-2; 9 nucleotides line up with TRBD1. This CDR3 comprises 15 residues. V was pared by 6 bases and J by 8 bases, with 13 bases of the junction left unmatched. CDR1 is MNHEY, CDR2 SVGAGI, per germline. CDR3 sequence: CASSNPGTGIPGYTF. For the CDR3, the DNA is TGTGCCAGCAGCAATCCAGGGACAGGGATCCCAGGCTACACCTTC.

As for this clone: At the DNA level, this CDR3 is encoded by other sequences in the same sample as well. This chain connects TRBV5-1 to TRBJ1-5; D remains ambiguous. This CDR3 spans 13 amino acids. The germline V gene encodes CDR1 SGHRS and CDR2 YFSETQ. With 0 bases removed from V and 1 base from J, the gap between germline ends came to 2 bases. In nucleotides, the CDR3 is TGCGCCAGCAGCTTGGGCAGCAATCAGCCCCAGCATTTT. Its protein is CASSLGSNQPQHF.

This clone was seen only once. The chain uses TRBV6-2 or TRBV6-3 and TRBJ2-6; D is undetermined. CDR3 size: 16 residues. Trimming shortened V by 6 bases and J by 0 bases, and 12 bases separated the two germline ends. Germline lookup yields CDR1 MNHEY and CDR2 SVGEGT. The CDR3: CASRYRGNSGANVLTF. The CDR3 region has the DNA TGTGCCAGCAGATACAGAGGCAACTCTGGGGCCAACGTCCTGACTTTC.

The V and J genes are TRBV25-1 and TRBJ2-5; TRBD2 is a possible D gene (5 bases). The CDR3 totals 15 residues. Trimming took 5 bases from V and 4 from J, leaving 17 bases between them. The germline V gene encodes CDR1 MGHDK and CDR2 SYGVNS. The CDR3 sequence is CASSLFRGDVETQYF. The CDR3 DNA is TGTGCCAGCAGTCTGTTTCGGGGAGATGTAGAGACCCAGTACTTC. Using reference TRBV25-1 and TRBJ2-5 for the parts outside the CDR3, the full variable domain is EADIYQTPRYLVIGTGKKITLECSQTMGHDKMYWYQQDPGMELHLIHYSYGVNSTEKGDLSSESTVSRIRTEHFPLTLESARPSHTSQYLCASSLFRGDVETQYFGPGTRLLVL.

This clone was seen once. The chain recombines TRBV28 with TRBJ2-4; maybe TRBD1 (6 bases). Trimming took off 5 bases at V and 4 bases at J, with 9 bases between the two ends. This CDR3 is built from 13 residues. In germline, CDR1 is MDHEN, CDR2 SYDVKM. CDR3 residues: CASSGGGKNIQYF. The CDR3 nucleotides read TGTGCCAGCAGTGGGGGCGGGAAAAACATTCAGTACTTC.

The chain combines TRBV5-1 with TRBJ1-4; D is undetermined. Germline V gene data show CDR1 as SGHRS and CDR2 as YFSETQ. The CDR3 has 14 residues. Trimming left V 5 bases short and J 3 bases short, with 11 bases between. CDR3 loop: CASSRGDPNEKLFF. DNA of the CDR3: TGCGCCAGCAGTCGCGGGGATCCTAATGAAAAACTGTTTTTT. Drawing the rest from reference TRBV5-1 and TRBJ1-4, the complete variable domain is KAGVTQTPRYLIKTRGQQVTLSCSPISGHRSVSWYQQTPGQGLQFLFEYFSETQRNKGNFPGRFSGRQFSNSRSEMNVSTLELGDSALYLCASSRGDPNEKLFFGSGTQLSVL.

The CDR3 region has the DNA TGTGCCAGCAGTGACAGCCTCACTAACTATGGCTACACCTTC. This gives the protein CASSDSLTNYGYTF. The rearrangement links TRBV2 to TRBJ1-2; D uncertain. Germline lookup yields CDR1 SNHLY and CDR2 FYNNEI. The CDR3 has 14 residues. The V and J ends lost 3 bases and 0 bases respectively, with 8 bases between them.

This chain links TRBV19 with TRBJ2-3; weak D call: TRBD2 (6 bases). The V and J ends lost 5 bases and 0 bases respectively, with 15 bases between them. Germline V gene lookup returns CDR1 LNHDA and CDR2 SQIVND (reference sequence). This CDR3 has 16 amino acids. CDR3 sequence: CASSDPRGTSTDTQYF. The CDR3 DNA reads TGTGCCAGTAGTGACCCCCGAGGGACTAGCACAGATACGCAGTATTTT.

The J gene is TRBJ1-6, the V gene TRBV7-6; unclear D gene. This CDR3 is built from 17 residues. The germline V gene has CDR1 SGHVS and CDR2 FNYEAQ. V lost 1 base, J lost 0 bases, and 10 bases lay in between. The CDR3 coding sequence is TGTGCCAGCAGCTTAGACGTGGGCAGCTCCTATAATTCACCCCTCCACTTT. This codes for CASSLDVGSSYNSPLHF.